This T cell receptor (beta chain) came from a study of a mutant IDH1 vaccine in newly diagnosed glioma. On the study more broadly: There were eight vaccinations for patients, given in weeks 1, 3, 5, 7, 11, 15, 19 and 23. Treated patients, averaging 40.4 years, were roughly 60% male and roughly 38% female.

This CDR3 spans 18 amino acids. CDR1 SEHNR and CDR2 FQNEAQ come from the germline V gene (reference sequence). V was shortened by 5 bases and J by 5 bases, with 27 bases between the two germline ends. Assay: immunoSEQ multiplex PCR; the TCRdb copy retains only in-frame clones and omits some. The sample lists approximately 26,000 clones; roughly three quarters were seen once. With regard to this clone: Its matching antigen is unknown.

Time point meaning: week 5, during vaccination. Alongside topical imiquimod, each dose of vaccine comprised 300 ug of mutant IDH1 20-mer peptide. This sequence joins TRBV7-9 and TRBJ2-5; no firm D call. The receptor's source is a man in his forties with glioma. Some clones in this sample may be carry-over from other donors' samples. The material sequenced was PBMCs, taken from a glioma patient whose treatment included an IDH1 peptide vaccine. The CDR3, as DNA: TGTGCCAGCAGCCATATACCCTCTCTGACGGCAGCAAGGGAGACCCAGTACTTC. Translation gives CASSHIPSLTAARETQYF.